The entry below describes one T cell receptor (beta chain). As yet, its antigen is unknown. The sample originates from a study of cytomegalovirus exposure and HLA in healthy donors. Overall study context: The same platform as the roughly 630 first-cohort repertoires was used for the 100 to 150 validation repertoires, a later analysis reported.

Separation from the 666-subject first cohort characterized the 120-subject validation cohort, to which the donors belonged. The table came from immunoSEQ multiplex PCR; TCRdb's copy has only in-frame clones and leaves some out. Here the sample spans some 79,000 clones, approximately 94% being singletons. CDR3 length: 15 residues. The germline V and J ends were trimmed by 5 bases and 1 base, with 14 bases remaining between them. Germline values: CDR1 SEHNR, CDR2 FQNEAQ (reference sequence). Notes on the study in general: Clusters of TCRs from the first cohort tended to co-occur in the roughly 120 validation repertoires (as a later analysis found).

Sequencing input: PBMCs. This TCR derives from a woman aged 18-35 years in good health and CMV-seropositive. The V and J genes are TRBV7-9 and TRBJ1-1; D perhaps matches TRBD1 (6 bases). As DNA, the CDR3 is TGTGCCAGCAGCCAGGACAGCTTGCCGAACACTGAAGCTTTCTTT. It codes for CASSQDSLPNTEAFF.